This entry is about one T cell receptor beta chain. The CDR3 runs 12 residues. V was shortened by 7 bases and J by 3 bases, with 6 bases between the two germline ends. Looked up from germline, CDR1 is SNHLY and CDR2 is FYNNEI. Assay used: immunoSEQ multiplex PCR; TCRdb lists only in-frame clones, some missing. The table shows fewer than 80,000 clones, with approximately 92% occurring only once. The sample comes from a study of T cell changes during pregnancy in multiple sclerosis. Sequences were derived from peripheral blood, sampled in the third trimester of pregnancy. The rearrangement links TRBV2 to TRBJ2-2; no firm D call. The sequence derives from a female donor in good health, enrolled as a control in a pregnancy study. The CDR3 nucleotides are TGTGCCAGCAAGCCTGACACCGGGGAGCTGTTTTTT. Translation: CASKPDTGELFF. The whole variable domain, remainder taken from reference TRBV2 and TRBJ2-2, is EPEVTQTPSHQVTQMGQEVILRCVPISNHLYFYWYRQILGQKVEFLVSFYNNEISEKSEIFDDQFSVERPDGSNFTLKIRSTKLEDSAMYFCASKPDTGELFFGEGSRLTVL.